The source of this T cell receptor beta chain is a study of shared clonotypes between healthy human individuals. The CDR3 covers 14 residues. Germline CDR1 and CDR2: SQVTM and ANQGSEA. With 7 bases clipped from V and 1 base from J, the junction kept 6 bases outside the gene matches. Sequenced by immunoSEQ multiplex PCR; TCRdb stores in-frame clones only, minus some. The sample consists of about 2.4 million clones, 93% of them appearing once. This chain connects TRBV29-1 to TRBJ2-3; 9 nucleotides agree with TRBD2. This sequence was found in a man aged 18 to 30 in good health. Some clones in this sample may be carry-over from other donors' samples. Sequencing input: naive CD4+ T cells from PBMCs. The subset denotes: CD45RA+ positively selected. CDR3 DNA sequence: TGCAGCGCTGGACGACTAGCGGGCACAGATACGCAGTATTTT. It specifies CSAGRLAGTDTQYF.